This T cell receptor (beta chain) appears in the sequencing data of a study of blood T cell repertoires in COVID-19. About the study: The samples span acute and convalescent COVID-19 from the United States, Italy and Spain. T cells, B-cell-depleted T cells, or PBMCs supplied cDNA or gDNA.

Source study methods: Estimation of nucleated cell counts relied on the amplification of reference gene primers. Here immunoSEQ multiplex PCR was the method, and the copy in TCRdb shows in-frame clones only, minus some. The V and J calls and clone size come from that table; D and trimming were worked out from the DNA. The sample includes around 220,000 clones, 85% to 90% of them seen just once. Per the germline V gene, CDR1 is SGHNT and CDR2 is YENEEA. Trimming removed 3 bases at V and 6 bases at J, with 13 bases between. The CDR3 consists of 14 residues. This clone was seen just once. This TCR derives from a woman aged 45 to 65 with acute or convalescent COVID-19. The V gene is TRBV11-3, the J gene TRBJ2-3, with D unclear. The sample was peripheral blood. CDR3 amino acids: CASSFLGSGDTQYF. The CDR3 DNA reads TGTGCCAGCAGCTTTCTTGGGTCCGGGGATACGCAGTATTTT.